The 7 T cell receptor beta chains presented below share a single source sample, sequenced in a study of cytomegalovirus exposure and HLA in healthy donors. Primers: 60 Vbeta forward and 13 Jbeta reverse. Method: immunoSEQ multiplex PCR; TCRdb's copy keeps in-frame clones and lacks some. The sample shows roughly 120,000 clones, 80% of them seen only once. Sequenced input: PBMCs. These receptors all stem from a man aged 25 to 40 in good health and CMV-seronegative.

The chain is built from TRBV5-6 and TRBJ2-1; the D gene is possibly TRBD2 (5 bases). CDR1 is SGHDT, CDR2 YYEEEE, per germline. The CDR3 has 13 residues. Deletions cut 2 bases from V and 5 bases from J, with 8 bases between. The CDR3 is CASSLGGDNEQFF. The CDR3 nucleotides are TGTGCCAGCAGCTTAGGAGGAGACAATGAGCAGTTCTTC.

This clone was counted only a few times. The rearrangement uses TRBV13 and TRBJ1-1; TRBD1 might be the D (6 bases). Trimming pared 4 bases from V and 7 bases from J, leaving 10 bases between. This CDR3 is 12 amino acids long. The V gene's germline CDR1 is PRHDT and CDR2 FYEKMQ (reference sequence). The CDR3 DNA is TGTGCCAGCAGCTCGAAACAGGGTGAAGCTTTCTTT. Residues: CASSSKQGEAFF.

The rearrangement uses TRBV4-1 and TRBJ2-1; D is uncertain. V was pared by 1 base and J by 5 bases, with 6 bases between. Germline V lookup: CDR1 MGHRA, CDR2 YSYEKL. The CDR3 loop spans 13 amino acids. The CDR3 DNA follows: TGCGCCAGCAGCCAAGTCCGGGACAATGAGCAGTTCTTC. Translation: CASSQVRDNEQFF.

V usage is TRBV2 and J usage is TRBJ2-1; 11 bases agree with TRBD2. V lost 9 bases and J lost 7; bases outside the gene matches: 17. This CDR3 contains 17 residues. The germline V gene encodes CDR1 SNHLY and CDR2 FYNNEI. This CDR3 is CASVVWGGTSGTNEQFF. The DNA for the CDR3 is TGTGCCAGTGTGGTTTGGGGGGGGACTAGCGGAACAAATGAGCAGTTCTTC.

V gene TRBV7-8 combines with J gene TRBJ1-2, with 7 positions matching TRBD1. Germline V lookup: CDR1 SGHVS, CDR2 FQNEAQ. With V trimmed by 5 bases and J by 4 bases, 10 bases remained unmatched. CDR3 size: 15 residues. CDR3 coding DNA: TGTGCCAGCAGCCTGGCCGGGACAGAATTCTATGGCTACACCTTC. It encodes CASSLAGTEFYGYTF.

The chain links TRBV25-1 to TRBJ2-1; the match to TRBD2 covers 7 bases. J gave up 9 bases and V 3 bases, and 8 bases lay outside the gene matches. The germline V gene encodes CDR1 MGHDK and CDR2 SYGVNS. The CDR3 loop spans 14 amino acids. The CDR3 here is CASSEVGGRGEQFF. The CDR3 coding sequence is TGTGCCAGCAGTGAGGTGGGCGGGAGAGGTGAGCAGTTCTTC.

This clone has a handful of counts. The chain carries TRBV5-4 and TRBJ2-1; no reliable D call. The CDR3 covers 13 residues. Germline V lookup: CDR1 SGHNT, CDR2 YYREEE (reference sequence). V was cut by 0 bases and J by 7 bases, with 8 bases left in between. CDR3 sequence reads: CASSLARPNEQFF. The CDR3 coding sequence is TGTGCCAGCAGCTTGGCTAGACCGAATGAGCAGTTCTTC.